This T cell receptor beta chain was sequenced for a study of T-cell reconstitution after alpha-beta-depleted transplantation in children. Study-level findings and limits: Counts and diversity of T cells one year after transplant came mostly from newly produced T cells.

From germline, CDR1 is SGHAT and CDR2 FQNNGV. CDR3 length: 13 amino acids. Trimming took off 5 bases at V and 4 bases at J, with 11 bases between the two ends. Notes on this clonotype: The antigen remains unidentified.

Preparing the TCRbeta library involved the use of unique molecular identifiers. TCRdb reprocessed the PCR reads via MiXCR and lists one record per CDR3 protein. The table records about 300,000 distinct CDR3 sequences, over 9.5% of them present only once. This clonotype was obtained from a boy under two years old with acute myeloid leukemia, due to receive a stem cell transplant. Sequenced material: PBMCs, taken before TCRalphabeta/CD19-depleted stem cell transplant. The chain has TRBV11-2 and TRBJ2-5; no clear D. The CDR3 DNA is TGTGCCAGCAGCCTAAGGACCTTAGAGACCCAGTACTTC. Its translation is CASSLRTLETQYF.